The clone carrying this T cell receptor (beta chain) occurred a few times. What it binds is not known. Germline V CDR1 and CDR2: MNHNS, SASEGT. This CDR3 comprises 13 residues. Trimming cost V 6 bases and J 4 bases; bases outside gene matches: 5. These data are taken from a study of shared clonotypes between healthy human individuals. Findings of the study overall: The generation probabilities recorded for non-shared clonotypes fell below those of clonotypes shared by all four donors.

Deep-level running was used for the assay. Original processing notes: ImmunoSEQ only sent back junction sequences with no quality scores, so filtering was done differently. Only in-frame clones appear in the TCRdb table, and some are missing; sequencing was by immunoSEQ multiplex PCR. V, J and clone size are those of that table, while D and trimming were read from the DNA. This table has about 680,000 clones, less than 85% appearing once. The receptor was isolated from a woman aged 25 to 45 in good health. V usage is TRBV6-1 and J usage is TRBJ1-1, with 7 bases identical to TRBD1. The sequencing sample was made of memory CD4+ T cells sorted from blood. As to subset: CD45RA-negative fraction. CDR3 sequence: CASSLTGSTEAFF. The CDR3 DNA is TGTGCCAGCAGCCTGACAGGGAGCACTGAAGCTTTCTTT.